The 10 T cell receptor beta chains presented below share a single source sample, sequenced in a study of blood T cell repertoires in COVID-19. Clones were read by immunoSEQ multiplex PCR, and TCRdb kept only the in-frame ones, dropping some. The sample yields fewer than 110,000 clones, about 91% seen once. Sample: peripheral blood. Every receptor here comes from a man over 45 with active or convalescent COVID-19.

The rearrangement uses TRBV28 and TRBJ1-6; 9 bases align to TRBD1. The V segment lost 6 bases and the J segment 8 bases; nucleotides outside the gene matches: 5. This CDR3 is 14 amino acids long. Germline V gives CDR1 MDHEN, CDR2 SYDVKM. CDR3 sequence reads: CASRETGGHSPLHF. CDR3 DNA sequence: TGTGCCAGCAGGGAAACAGGGGGCCATTCACCCCTCCACTTT.

This clone appeared once. The gene calls are TRBV27 and TRBJ1-5, with 8 bases matching TRBD1. The length of the CDR3 is 13 residues. Per germline, CDR1 MNHEY and CDR2 SMNVEV (reference sequence). The J segment lost 7 bases and the V segment lost 5 bases, leaving 4 bases of the junction unmatched. The DNA for the CDR3 is TGTGCCAGCAGTCTCGGACAGGGCCAGCCCCAGCATTTT. As protein: CASSLGQGQPQHF.

The rearrangement uses TRBV6-6 and TRBJ1-5; tentatively, D is TRBD1 (6 bases). The germline V gene encodes CDR1 MNHNY and CDR2 SVGAGI (reference sequence). This CDR3 has 12 residues. V lost 8 bases and J 9 bases, leaving 14 bases between the germline ends. CDR3 sequence (DNA): TGTGCCAGCTCCAGGGGCCCGGGGCCCCAGCATTTT. Protein sequence: CASSRGPGPQHF.

The chain uses TRBV29-1 and TRBJ2-1, with TRBD2 matching over 7 bases. The CDR3 has 12 residues. V lost 6 bases and J lost 8; bases outside the gene matches: 7. Per the germline V gene, CDR1 is SQVTM and CDR2 is ANQGSEA. The CDR3 loop reads CSVSWGGYEQFF. The DNA for the CDR3 is TGCAGCGTGTCCTGGGGGGGTTATGAGCAGTTCTTC.

The rearrangement joins TRBV2 to TRBJ2-4, with 11 bases identical to TRBD2. The CDR3 has 15 amino acids. CDR1 is SNHLY, CDR2 FYNNEI, per germline. The V and J ends lost 4 bases and 7 bases, in that order; junction bases with no gene match: 6. CDR3 in amino acids: CASSALAGGRNIQYF. CDR3 DNA sequence: TGTGCCAGCAGTGCCCTAGCGGGAGGCCGGAACATTCAGTACTTC.

The V call is TRBV3-1 (or the pseudogene TRBV3-2), the J call TRBJ1-3, with no clear D. Germline V CDR1 and CDR2: LGHDT, YNNKEL (reference sequence). The V and J ends lost 4 bases and 0 bases respectively, with 16 bases between them. The CDR3 is 17 residues long. The CDR3 bases are TGTGCCAGCAGCCCACTTCTCCGGACTAGCTCTGGAAACACCATATATTTT. Translating gives CASSPLLRTSSGNTIYF.

This clone was recorded only once. The chain couples TRBV10-3 to TRBJ2-7, with 14 bases lining up with TRBD2. CDR1 and CDR2 from the germline V gene are ENHRY and SYGVKD. The CDR3 loop spans 15 amino acids. The J segment lost 3 bases and the V segment lost 7 bases, leaving 5 bases of the junction unmatched. The CDR3 loop reads CAIKSTSGRDYEQYF. The CDR3 coding sequence is TGTGCCATCAAATCGACTAGCGGGAGGGACTACGAGCAGTACTTC.

The genes are TRBV7-9 and TRBJ2-3, with TRBD2 identical over 9 bases. Germline CDR1 is SEHNR and CDR2 is FQNEAQ (reference sequence). This CDR3 has 16 residues. After removal of 6 bases from V and 3 bases from J, the junction contained 10 bases not matched to a gene. As DNA, the CDR3 is TGTGCCAGCAGACCCCGAGGGAGCGGGAGGACAGATACGCAGTATTTT. Amino acids: CASRPRGSGRTDTQYF.

This sequence joins TRBV6-1 and TRBJ2-3; D remains unclear. Trimming left V 5 bases short and J 4 bases short, with 10 bases between. This CDR3 is 13 amino acids long. Germline values: CDR1 MNHNS, CDR2 SASEGT. The CDR3 nucleotides read TGTGCCAGCAGTCCCCCCGGGTCAGATACGCAGTATTTT. Protein product: CASSPPGSDTQYF.

The chain uses TRBV20-1 and TRBJ2-3; TRBD2 matches at 7 bases. This CDR3 contains 14 residues. V lost 3 bases, J lost 5 bases, and 8 bases stayed unmatched. Looked up from germline, CDR1 is DFQATT and CDR2 is SNEGSKA (reference sequence). CDR3 sequence (DNA): TGCAGTGCTAGTTATGCGGGAGTTGAAGATACGCAGTATTTT. Translated: CSASYAGVEDTQYF.